The clone carrying this TCR beta chain has ten or more counts. Its specificity is unknown. The source of the sample is a study of CD8 T cells in ankylosing spondylitis. General study points: Disease-linked clones had a CD8+ phenotype and relatively low frequency in peripheral blood.

A single record per CDR3 protein comes from TCRdb applying MiXCR to the 5' RACE reads. Among 250,000 to 400,000 distinct CDR3 sequences, 11% were seen once, and the ten largest hold roughly 9.5%. The CDR3 covers 13 residues. The germline V gene encodes CDR1 LNHNV and CDR2 YYDKDF (reference sequence). V gave up 5 bases and J gave up 9 bases; unmatched junction bases: 4. The origin of this receptor is a female donor with ankylosing spondylitis or in good health (not recorded which). The sample comprised blood, either unsorted or a sorted T cell fraction (not recorded which). V usage is TRBV15 and J usage is TRBJ2-1, with 10 bases identical to TRBD2. The CDR3 is CATSRLAGPEQFF. DNA of the CDR3: TGTGCCACCAGCCGACTAGCGGGTCCTGAGCAGTTCTTC. The full variable domain, in which reference TRBV15 and TRBJ2-1 provide the parts outside the CDR3, is DAMVIQNPRYQVTQFGKPVTLSCSQTLNHNVMYWYQQKSSQAPKLLFHYYDKDFNNEADTPDNFQSRRPNTSFCFLDIRSPGLGDTAMYLCATSRLAGPEQFFGPGTRLTVL.